The T cell receptor beta chain described here comes from a study of shared clonotypes between healthy human individuals. CDR1 and CDR2 (germline): PRHDT, FYEKMQ (reference sequence). The CDR3 contains 12 residues. With 4 bases removed from V and 9 bases from J, the gap between germline ends came to 10 bases. Only one count was recorded for this clone. Generated by immunoSEQ multiplex PCR, the TCRdb table keeps only in-frame clones and is missing some. The sample has more than 2 million clones; around 93% are singletons. Selected positively for CCR7 and CD45RO-negative, naive CD8 cells excluded terminally differentiated effector memory CD45RA+ cells.

The sample was naive CD8+ T cells from PBMCs. J is TRBJ2-1 and V is TRBV13, with no clear D. This sequence originates from a man aged 18 to 30 in good health. Some clones in this sample may be carry-over from other donors' samples. CDR3 loop: CASSSSISEQFF. In DNA form, the CDR3 reads TGTGCCAGCAGCTCGAGTATCAGTGAGCAGTTCTTC.